This T cell receptor (beta chain) originates from a study of PD-1 blockade in mismatch repair-deficient tumors. This CDR3 spans 14 amino acids. Germline CDR1 reads MRHNA; CDR2 reads SNTAGT. Trimming cost V 6 bases and J 4 bases; bases outside gene matches: 6. TCRdb's table, derived via immunoSEQ multiplex PCR, lists solely in-frame clones and lacks some. In the table there are around 120,000 clones, approximately 86% of which are singletons. The V gene is TRBV6-4, the J gene TRBJ1-5; 7 bases match TRBD1. The TCR was taken from an adult with mismatch repair-deficient cancer. The sequences come from peripheral blood, collected 44 weeks after starting pembrolizumab. The CDR3 nucleotides are TGTGCCAGCAGACTAGGGGGCGAAAATCAGCCCCAGCATTTT. It is translated as CASRLGGENQPQHF.